The sequence of this TCR beta chain was determined in a study of shared clonotypes between healthy human individuals. In germline, CDR1 is MGHDK, CDR2 SYGVNS. Between the trimmed V and J ends, which lost 8 bases and 4 bases, there was a span of 23 bases. The CDR3 contains 16 residues. Assay execution took place at the deep level. This table comes from immunoSEQ multiplex PCR, and its TCRdb copy is limited to in-frame clones, with some not included. The sample has millions of clones, roughly 94% seen once. The sample was naive CD4+ T cells sorted from blood. Specified subset: CD45RA+ positively selected. The chain couples TRBV25-1 to TRBJ2-5; D might be TRBD1 (6 bases). The receptor was isolated from a man between 18 and 29 years old in good health. The DNA of the CDR3 is TGTGCCAGCGGTTCAACAAAGGACAGAATCCGAGAGACCCAGTACTTC. Translated: CASGSTKDRIRETQYF.